This TCR beta chain was sequenced during a study of identical twins. Only one count was recorded for this clonotype. The antigen remains unidentified. Regarding the study as a whole: Beta out-of-frame sequences showed weaker excess twin sharing.

Germline-derived CDR1 and CDR2 are MDHEN and SYDVKM. V lost 6 bases and J 4 bases, leaving 9 bases between the germline ends. CDR3 length equals 12 residues. In every case, the donor was a healthy Caucasian. In TCRdb, the 5' RACE reads were re-called with MiXCR into one record per CDR3 protein. The sample carries around 450,000 distinct CDR3 sequences, approximately 15% recorded once. These data were also filed under a second study, of yellow fever vaccine responses in identical twins.

The receptor was derived from a woman aged 18-29 years in good health. The rearrangement links TRBV28 to TRBJ1-1; D is uncertain. Sequenced: CD4+ T cells sorted from blood. CDR3: CASSRTFTEAFF. CDR3 nucleotides: TGTGCCAGCAGCCGCACCTTCACTGAAGCTTTCTTT.